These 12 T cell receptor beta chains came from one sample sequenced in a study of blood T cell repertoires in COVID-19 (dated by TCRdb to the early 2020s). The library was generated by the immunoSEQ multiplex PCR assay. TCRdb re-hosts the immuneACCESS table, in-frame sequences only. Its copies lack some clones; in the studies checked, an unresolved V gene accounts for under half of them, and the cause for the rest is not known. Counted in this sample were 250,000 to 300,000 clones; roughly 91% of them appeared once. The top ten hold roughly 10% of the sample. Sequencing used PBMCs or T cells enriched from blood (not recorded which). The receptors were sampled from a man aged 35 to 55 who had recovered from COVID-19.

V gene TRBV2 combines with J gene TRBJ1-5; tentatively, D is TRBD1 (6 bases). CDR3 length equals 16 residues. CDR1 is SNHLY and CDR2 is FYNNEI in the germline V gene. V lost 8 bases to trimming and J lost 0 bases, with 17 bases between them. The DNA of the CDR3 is TGTGCCAGCCAATATGGGACACCGTATAGCAATCAGCCCCAGCATTTT. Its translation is CASQYGTPYSNQPQHF.

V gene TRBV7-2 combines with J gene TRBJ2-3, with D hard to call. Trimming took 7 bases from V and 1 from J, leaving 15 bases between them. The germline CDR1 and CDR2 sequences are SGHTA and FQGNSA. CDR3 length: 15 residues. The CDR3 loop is CASTSSRDGTDTQYF. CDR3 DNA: TGTGCCAGCACCTCATCTAGAGATGGCACAGATACGCAGTATTTT.

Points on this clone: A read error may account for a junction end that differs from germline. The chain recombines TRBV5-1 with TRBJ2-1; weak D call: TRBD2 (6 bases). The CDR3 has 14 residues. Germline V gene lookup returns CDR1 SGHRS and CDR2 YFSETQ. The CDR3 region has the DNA TGCGCCAGCAGCTTGCGGGAGAATAAAGATGAGCAGCTCTTC. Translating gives CASSLRENKDEQLF.

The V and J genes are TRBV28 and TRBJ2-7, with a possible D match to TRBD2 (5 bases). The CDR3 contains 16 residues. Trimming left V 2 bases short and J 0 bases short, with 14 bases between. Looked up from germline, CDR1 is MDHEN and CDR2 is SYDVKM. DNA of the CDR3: TGTGCCAGCAGTTTAAGGAGGAGATTTAGCTCCTACGAGCAGTACTTC. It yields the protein CASSLRRRFSSYEQYF.

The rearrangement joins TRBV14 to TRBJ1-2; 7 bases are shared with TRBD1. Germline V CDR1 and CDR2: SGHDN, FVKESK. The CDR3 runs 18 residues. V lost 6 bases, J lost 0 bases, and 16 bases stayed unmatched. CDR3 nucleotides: TGTGCCAGCAGTCCAACGTTTAATTGGACAGGCTCTAACTATGGCTACACCTTC. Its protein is CASSPTFNWTGSNYGYTF.

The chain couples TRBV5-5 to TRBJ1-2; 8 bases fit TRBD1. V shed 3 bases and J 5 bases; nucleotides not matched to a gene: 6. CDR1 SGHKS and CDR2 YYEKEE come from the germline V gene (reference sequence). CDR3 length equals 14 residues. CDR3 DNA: TGTGCCAGCAGCTCCGGGACAGGAGCTTATGGCTACACCTTC. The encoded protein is CASSSGTGAYGYTF. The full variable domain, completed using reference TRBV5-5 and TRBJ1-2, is DAGVTQSPTHLIKTRGQQVTLRCSPISGHKSVSWYQQVLGQGPQFIFQYYEKEERGRGNFPDRFSARQFPNYSSELNVNALLLGDSALYLCASSSGTGAYGYTFGSGTRLTVV.

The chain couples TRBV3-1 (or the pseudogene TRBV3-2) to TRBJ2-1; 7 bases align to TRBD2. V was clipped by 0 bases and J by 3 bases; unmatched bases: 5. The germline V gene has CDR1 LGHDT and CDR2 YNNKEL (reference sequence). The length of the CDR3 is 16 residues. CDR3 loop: CASSQENRDYYNEQFF. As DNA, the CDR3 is TGTGCCAGCAGCCAAGAAAATCGGGACTACTACAATGAGCAGTTCTTC.

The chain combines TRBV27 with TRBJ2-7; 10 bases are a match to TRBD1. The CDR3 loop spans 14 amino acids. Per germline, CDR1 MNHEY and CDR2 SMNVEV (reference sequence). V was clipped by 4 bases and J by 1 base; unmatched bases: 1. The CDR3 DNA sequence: TGTGCCAGCAGTTCGGACAGGGGGTCCTACGAGCAGTACTTC. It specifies CASSSDRGSYEQYF.

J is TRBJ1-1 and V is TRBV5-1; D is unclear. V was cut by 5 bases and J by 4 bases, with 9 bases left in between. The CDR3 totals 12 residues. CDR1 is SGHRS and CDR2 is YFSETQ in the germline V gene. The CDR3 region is CASSREGTEAFF. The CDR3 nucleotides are TGCGCCAGCAGTCGGGAGGGCACTGAAGCTTTCTTT.

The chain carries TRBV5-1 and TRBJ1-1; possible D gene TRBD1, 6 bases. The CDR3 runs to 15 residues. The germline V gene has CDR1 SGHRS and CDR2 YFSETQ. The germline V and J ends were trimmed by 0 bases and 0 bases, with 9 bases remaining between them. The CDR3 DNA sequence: TGCGCCAGCAGCTTGGCGGCAGGGGTGAACACTGAAGCTTTCTTT. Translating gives CASSLAAGVNTEAFF.

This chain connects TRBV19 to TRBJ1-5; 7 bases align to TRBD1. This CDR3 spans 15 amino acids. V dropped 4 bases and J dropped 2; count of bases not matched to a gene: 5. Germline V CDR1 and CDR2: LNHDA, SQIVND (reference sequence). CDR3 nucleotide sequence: TGTGCCAGTAGTACGGGACAGAGTGGCAATCAGCCCCAGCATTTT. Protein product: CASSTGQSGNQPQHF.

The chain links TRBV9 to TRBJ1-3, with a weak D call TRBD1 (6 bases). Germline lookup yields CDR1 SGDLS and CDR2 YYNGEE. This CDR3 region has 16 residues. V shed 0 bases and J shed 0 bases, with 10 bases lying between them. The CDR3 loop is CASSVATGYSGNTIYF. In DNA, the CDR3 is TGTGCCAGCAGCGTAGCTACAGGGTACTCTGGAAACACCATATATTTT.